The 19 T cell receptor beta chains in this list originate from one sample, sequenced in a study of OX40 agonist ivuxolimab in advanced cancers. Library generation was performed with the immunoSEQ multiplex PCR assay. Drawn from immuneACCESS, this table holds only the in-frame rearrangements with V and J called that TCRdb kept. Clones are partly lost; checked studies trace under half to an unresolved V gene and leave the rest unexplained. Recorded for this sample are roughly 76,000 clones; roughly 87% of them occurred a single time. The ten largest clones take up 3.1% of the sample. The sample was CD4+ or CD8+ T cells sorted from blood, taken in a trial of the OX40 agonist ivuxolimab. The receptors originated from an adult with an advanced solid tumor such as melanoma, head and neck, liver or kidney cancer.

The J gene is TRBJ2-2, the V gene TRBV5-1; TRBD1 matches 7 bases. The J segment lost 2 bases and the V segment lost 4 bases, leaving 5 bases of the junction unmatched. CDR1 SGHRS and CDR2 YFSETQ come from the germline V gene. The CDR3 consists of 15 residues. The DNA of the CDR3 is TGCGCCAGCAGCACCGACAGGGTAAACACCGGGGAGCTGTTTTTT. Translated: CASSTDRVNTGELFF.

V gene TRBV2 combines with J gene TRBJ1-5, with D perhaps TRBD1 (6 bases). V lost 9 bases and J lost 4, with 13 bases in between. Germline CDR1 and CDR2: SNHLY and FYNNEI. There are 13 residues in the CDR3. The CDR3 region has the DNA TGTGCCAGTCACAGGGTGTTGAATCAGCCCCAGCATTTT. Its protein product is CASHRVLNQPQHF.

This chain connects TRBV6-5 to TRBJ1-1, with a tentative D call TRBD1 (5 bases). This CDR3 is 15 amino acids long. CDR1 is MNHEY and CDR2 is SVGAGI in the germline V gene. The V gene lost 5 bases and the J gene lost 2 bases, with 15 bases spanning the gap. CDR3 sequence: CASSPPGLTNTEAFF. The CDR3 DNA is TGTGCCAGCAGTCCCCCGGGACTTACTAACACTGAAGCTTTCTTT.

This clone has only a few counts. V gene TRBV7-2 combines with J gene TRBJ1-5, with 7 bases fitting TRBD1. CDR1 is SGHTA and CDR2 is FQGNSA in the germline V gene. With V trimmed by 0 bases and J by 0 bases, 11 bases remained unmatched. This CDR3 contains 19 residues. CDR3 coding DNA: TGTGCCAGCAGCTTAGCGCTGACAGGGCTTTTCAATAGCAATCAGCCCCAGCATTTT. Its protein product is CASSLALTGLFNSNQPQHF.

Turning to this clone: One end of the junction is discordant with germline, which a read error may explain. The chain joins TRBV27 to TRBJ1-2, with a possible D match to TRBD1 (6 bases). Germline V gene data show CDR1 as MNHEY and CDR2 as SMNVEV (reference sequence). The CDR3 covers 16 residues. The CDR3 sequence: CTSSLGGRTYSYGYTF. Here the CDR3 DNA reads TGTACCAGCAGTTTGGGGGGCAGGACCTATAGCTATGGCTACACCTTC.

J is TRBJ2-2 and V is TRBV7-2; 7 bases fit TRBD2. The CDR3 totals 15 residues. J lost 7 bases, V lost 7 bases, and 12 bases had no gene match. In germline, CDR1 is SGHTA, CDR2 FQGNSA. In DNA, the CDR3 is TGTGCCAGCATCCTCGGAGCGGGATACGGCGGGGAGCTGTTTTTT. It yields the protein CASILGAGYGGELFF.

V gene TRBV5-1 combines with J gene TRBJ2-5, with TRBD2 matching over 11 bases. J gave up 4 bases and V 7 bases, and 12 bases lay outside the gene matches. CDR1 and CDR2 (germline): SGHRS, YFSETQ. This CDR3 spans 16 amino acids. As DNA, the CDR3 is TGCGCCAGCGGGACTAGCGGCGCTGGATGGGGAGAGACCCAGTACTTC. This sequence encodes CASGTSGAGWGETQYF.

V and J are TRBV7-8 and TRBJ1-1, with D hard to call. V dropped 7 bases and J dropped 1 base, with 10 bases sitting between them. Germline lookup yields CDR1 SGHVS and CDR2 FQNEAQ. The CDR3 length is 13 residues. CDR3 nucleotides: TGTGCCAGCACCCTATCCCGGAACACTGAAGCTTTCTTT. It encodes CASTLSRNTEAFF.

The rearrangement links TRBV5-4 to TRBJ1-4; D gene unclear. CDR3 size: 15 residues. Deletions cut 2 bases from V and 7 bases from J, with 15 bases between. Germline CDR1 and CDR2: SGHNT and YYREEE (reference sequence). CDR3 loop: CASSLNRETGEKLFF. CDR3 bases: TGTGCCAGCAGCTTAAACCGGGAGACGGGTGAAAAACTGTTTTTT.

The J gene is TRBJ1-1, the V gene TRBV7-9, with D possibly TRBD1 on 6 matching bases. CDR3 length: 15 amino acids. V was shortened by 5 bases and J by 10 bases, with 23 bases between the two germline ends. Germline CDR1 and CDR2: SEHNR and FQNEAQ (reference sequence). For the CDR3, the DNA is TGTGCCAGCAGCGGGGGGCTGGACTTTGGACGCGGAGCTTTCTTT. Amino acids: CASSGGLDFGRGAFF.

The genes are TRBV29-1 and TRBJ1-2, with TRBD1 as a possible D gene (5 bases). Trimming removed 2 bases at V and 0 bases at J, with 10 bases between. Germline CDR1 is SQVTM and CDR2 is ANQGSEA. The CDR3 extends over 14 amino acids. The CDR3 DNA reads TGCAGCGTTGAAAGTAGGGGACCTAACTATGGCTACACCTTC. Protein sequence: CSVESRGPNYGYTF. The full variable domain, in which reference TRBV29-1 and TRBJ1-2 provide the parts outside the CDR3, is SAVISQKPSRDICQRGTSLTIQCQVDSQVTMMFWYRQQPGQSLTLIATANQGSEATYESGFVIDKFPISRPNLTFSTLTVSNMSPEDSSIYLCSVESRGPNYGYTFGSGTRLTVV.

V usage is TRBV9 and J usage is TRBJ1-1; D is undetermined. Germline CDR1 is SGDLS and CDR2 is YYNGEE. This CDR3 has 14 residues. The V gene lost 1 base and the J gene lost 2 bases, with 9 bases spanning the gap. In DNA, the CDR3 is TGTGCCAGCAGCGTATCTCACGGAAACACTGAAGCTTTCTTT. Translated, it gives CASSVSHGNTEAFF.

This CDR3 is CATSRDQGTALRNTEAFF. DNA for the CDR3: TGTGCCACCAGCAGAGATCAGGGGACAGCCCTCCGGAACACTGAAGCTTTCTTT. The rearrangement uses TRBV15 and TRBJ1-1; 7 bases align to TRBD1. CDR3 length equals 18 residues. CDR1 is LNHNV, CDR2 YYDKDF, per germline (reference sequence). V shed 0 bases and J 1 base; nucleotides not matched to a gene: 11.

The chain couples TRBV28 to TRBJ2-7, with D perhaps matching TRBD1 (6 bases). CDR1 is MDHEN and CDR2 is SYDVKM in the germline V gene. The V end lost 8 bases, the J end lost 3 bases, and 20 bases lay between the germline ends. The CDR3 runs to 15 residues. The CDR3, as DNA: TGTGCCAGCCGACAGGACAGTCCTATGGGCTACGAGCAGTACTTC. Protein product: CASRQDSPMGYEQYF.

CDR3 residues: CSGQGVSHEQYF. The CDR3 DNA reads as TGCAGCGGACAGGGGGTGTCCCACGAGCAGTACTTC. This chain connects TRBV29-1 to TRBJ2-7; 9 bases are a match to TRBD1. The trim removed 7 bases at V and 5 bases at J, leaving 6 bases unmatched. Germline-derived CDR1 and CDR2 are SQVTM and ANQGSEA. CDR3 length: 12 residues.

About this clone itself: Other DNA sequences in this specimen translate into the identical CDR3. The CDR3 region has the DNA TGTGCCAGCAGCTTAAGCTCCTACGAGCAGTACTTC. It specifies CASSLSSYEQYF. The gene calls are TRBV7-2 and TRBJ2-7, with D unclear. Per the germline V gene, CDR1 is SGHTA and CDR2 is FQGNSA. Trimming took 2 bases from V and 0 from J, leaving 2 bases between them. The CDR3 is 12 residues long.

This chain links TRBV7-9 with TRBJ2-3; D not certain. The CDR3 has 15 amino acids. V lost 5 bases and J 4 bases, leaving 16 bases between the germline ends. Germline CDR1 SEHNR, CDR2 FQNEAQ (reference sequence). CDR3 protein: CASSPPAVASDTQYF. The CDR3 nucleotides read TGTGCCAGCAGCCCCCCAGCCGTCGCCTCAGATACGCAGTATTTT.

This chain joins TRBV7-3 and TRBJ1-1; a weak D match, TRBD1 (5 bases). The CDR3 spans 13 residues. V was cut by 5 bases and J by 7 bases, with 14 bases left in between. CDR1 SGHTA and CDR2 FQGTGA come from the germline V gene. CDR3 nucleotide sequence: TGTGCCAGCAGCACACGGGGGGGAAATGAAGCTTTCTTT. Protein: CASSTRGGNEAFF.

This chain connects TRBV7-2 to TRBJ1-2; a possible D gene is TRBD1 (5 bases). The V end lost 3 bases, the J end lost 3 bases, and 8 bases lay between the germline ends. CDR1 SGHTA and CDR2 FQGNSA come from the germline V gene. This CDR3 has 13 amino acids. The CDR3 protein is CASSLGRDYGYTF. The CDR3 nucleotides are TGTGCCAGCAGCTTGGGGCGGGACTATGGCTACACCTTC. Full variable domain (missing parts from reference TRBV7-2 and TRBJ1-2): GAGVSQSPSNKVTEKGKDVELRCDPISGHTALYWYRQSLGQGLEFLIYFQGNSAPDKSGLPSDRFSAERTGGSVSTLTIQRTQQEDSAVYLCASSLGRDYGYTFGSGTRLTVV.